What follows are 31 T cell receptor beta chains derived from one specimen sequenced in a study of T cells in Graves' hyperthyroidism and ophthalmopathy. The source material, RNA transcripts, was used to amplify TCR beta CDR3 regions. First-round RT-PCR with HTBI primers amplified the TCR CDR3 region. TCRdb re-analysed the multiplex PCR reads in MiXCR, keeping a single row per CDR3 protein. The sample has roughly 570,000 distinct CDR3 sequences; roughly 14% are singletons. Source material: blood. These receptors were collected from a woman aged 25-40 years with Graves' hyperthyroidism.

As DNA, the CDR3 is TGTGCCAGCAGTTACGGGGGCGGTACTAGCGGGAATGAGCAGTTCTTC. Its protein is CASSYGGGTSGNEQFF. The gene calls are TRBV6-9 and TRBJ2-1, with 9 bases matching TRBD2. The length of the CDR3 is 16 residues. CDR1 MNHGY and CDR2 SVAAGI come from the germline V gene. J lost 7 bases, V lost 3 bases, and 10 bases had no gene match.

The V and J genes are TRBV4-1 and TRBJ2-1; 10 nucleotides line up with TRBD2. CDR1 and CDR2 from the germline V gene are MGHRA and YSYEKL. V shed 0 bases and J 7 bases; nucleotides not matched to a gene: 9. The CDR3 has 17 amino acids. The CDR3 here is CASSQDILAGALNEQFF. The CDR3 DNA follows: TGCGCCAGCAGCCAAGATATCCTAGCGGGAGCTCTAAATGAGCAGTTCTTC.

In this sample, this clonotype turned up many times. The chain has TRBV7-3 and TRBJ2-1; 7 bases line up with TRBD1. V lost 6 bases and J lost 8; bases outside the gene matches: 16. CDR1 and CDR2 from the germline V gene are SGHTA and FQGTGA. CDR3 length: 16 amino acids. In DNA, the CDR3 is TGTGCCAGCAGTCCAGCCCCCAGGGGGTACATAGATGAGCAGTTCTTC. Protein: CASSPAPRGYIDEQFF.

The chain carries TRBV29-1 and TRBJ1-1, with a possible D match to TRBD1 (6 bases). Germline-derived CDR1 and CDR2 are SQVTM and ANQGSEA. CDR3 size: 12 residues. V lost 6 bases, J lost 6 bases, and 14 bases lay in between. CDR3 sequence reads: CSVGRGSAEAFF. In nucleotides, the CDR3 is TGCAGCGTGGGTAGGGGGTCTGCTGAAGCTTTCTTT.

This clonotype was seen a few times. The chain links TRBV19 to TRBJ2-7; the match to TRBD1 covers 10 bases. V trimming: 7 bases; J trimming: 7 bases; junction bases outside the gene matches: 7. From germline, CDR1 is LNHDA and CDR2 SQIVND (reference sequence). There are 13 residues in the CDR3. The CDR3 protein is CASTDRGRGEQYF. In DNA form, the CDR3 reads TGTGCCAGTACCGACAGGGGGCGCGGGGAGCAGTACTTC. Combining the CDR3 with reference TRBV19 and TRBJ2-7 gives the whole variable domain DGGITQSPKYLFRKEGQNVTLSCEQNLNHDAMYWYRQDPGQGLRLIYYSQIVNDFQKGDIAEGYSVSREKKESFPLTVTSAQKNPTAFYLCASTDRGRGEQYFGPGTRLTVT.

The rearrangement joins TRBV12-3 or TRBV12-4 to TRBJ2-2; the match to TRBD1 covers 8 bases. V was pared by 1 base and J by 4 bases, with 2 bases of the junction left unmatched. This CDR3 has 15 amino acids. Written as DNA, the CDR3 is TGTGCCAGCAGTTTAGTCAGGGGGCCCACCGGGGAGCTGTTTTTT. It yields the protein CASSLVRGPTGELFF.

This clonotype occurred many times. The V call is TRBV7-9, the J call TRBJ2-3; D not resolved. Trimming removed 6 bases from V and 2 bases from J, with 18 bases in between. The CDR3 consists of 16 residues. Germline V gene data show CDR1 as SEHNR and CDR2 as FQNEAQ (reference sequence). The CDR3 region has the DNA TGTGCCAGCAGTCTGGATCCCGGACGCGACACAGATACGCAGTATTTT. It specifies CASSLDPGRDTDTQYF.

DNA of the CDR3: TGTGCCAGCACGGCAGGGGCAGGCTACACCTTC. It specifies CASTAGAGYTF. The V gene is TRBV25-1, the J gene TRBJ1-2, with D possibly TRBD1 on 6 matching bases. The CDR3 is 11 residues long. V dropped 7 bases and J dropped 8 bases, with 11 bases sitting between them. Germline V CDR1 and CDR2: MGHDK, SYGVNS.

This clonotype was found many times. This chain links TRBV6-5 with TRBJ1-1; D not certain. Germline V lookup: CDR1 MNHEY, CDR2 SVGAGI. This CDR3 spans 17 amino acids. Trimming took off 2 bases at V and 3 bases at J, with 19 bases between the two ends. Written as DNA, the CDR3 is TGTGCCAGCAGTTACCTATCGGCAGGCTTACCGGACACTGAAGCTTTCTTT. It encodes CASSYLSAGLPDTEAFF.

The rearrangement links TRBV9 to TRBJ2-1; 13 bases agree with TRBD2. The CDR3 length is 15 residues. Germline CDR1 SGDLS, CDR2 YYNGEE. The ends lost 3 bases at V and 7 bases at J; junction bases unmatched: 4. CDR3 loop: CASSGQTSGRNEQFF. In DNA form, the CDR3 reads TGTGCCAGCAGCGGCCAGACTAGCGGGAGGAATGAGCAGTTCTTC.

This clonotype occurred many times. CDR3 residues: CSASFGAGWISEAFF. The CDR3 DNA follows: TGCAGTGCTAGTTTTGGGGCAGGGTGGATCTCTGAAGCTTTCTTT. The V call is TRBV20-1, the J call TRBJ1-1; D is possibly TRBD1 (5 bases). The ends were cut back, 3 bases at V and 6 bases at J, with 20 bases in the middle. This CDR3 has 15 residues. Germline loops: CDR1 DFQATT, CDR2 SNEGSKA (reference sequence).

This clonotype occurred a few times. The rearrangement joins TRBV12-3 or TRBV12-4 to TRBJ1-2, with D unresolved. The CDR3 runs to 12 residues. V lost 6 bases to trimming and J lost 3 bases, with 8 bases between them. The CDR3, as DNA: TGTGCCAGCAGACCGGATTACTATGGCTACACCTTC. Translated: CASRPDYYGYTF.

The CDR3 is CSARLAGGDYTRQYF. CDR3 sequence (DNA): TGCAGTGCTAGATTAGCGGGAGGAGATTATACGAGGCAGTACTTC. The chain carries TRBV20-1 and TRBJ2-7; 10 positions match TRBD2. The CDR3 loop spans 15 amino acids. Germline trimming cut 2 bases from V and 9 bases from J; bases unmatched to any gene: 13. From germline, CDR1 is DFQATT and CDR2 SNEGSKA (reference sequence).

V usage is TRBV18 and J usage is TRBJ2-2; 9 positions match TRBD2. J lost 1 base, V lost 0 bases, and 9 bases had no gene match. Germline CDR1 is KGHSH and CDR2 is LQKENI. The CDR3 consists of 19 residues. DNA for the CDR3: TGTGCCAGCTCACCACCGATTAGGGCTAGCGGGAAGAACACCGGGGAGCTGTTTTTT. Protein product: CASSPPIRASGKNTGELFF.

The rearrangement links TRBV11-1 to TRBJ2-3; unclear D gene. The V gene lost 10 bases and the J gene lost 5 bases, with 13 bases spanning the gap. Germline loops: CDR1 SGHAT, CDR2 FQDESV (reference sequence). The CDR3 consists of 12 residues. The CDR3 is CAISSIEDTQYF. The CDR3 nucleotides are TGTGCCATCAGTTCCATCGAAGATACGCAGTATTTT. Together with reference TRBV11-1 and TRBJ2-3, the CDR3 gives the full variable domain: EAEVAQSPRYKITEKSQAVAFWCDPISGHATLYWYRQILGQGPELLVQFQDESVVDDSQLPKDRFSAERLKGVDSTLKIQPAELGDSAMYLCAISSIEDTQYFGPGTRLTVL.

This clonotype was picked up many times. This chain joins TRBV11-2 and TRBJ2-7; D is perhaps TRBD1 (6 bases). CDR1 is SGHAT and CDR2 is FQNNGV in the germline V gene. V gave up 4 bases and J gave up 7 bases, with 11 bases separating them. CDR3 length equals 12 residues. In DNA, the CDR3 is TGTGCCAGCAGCTCCGAGGGGGTAGAGCAGTACTTC. Residues: CASSSEGVEQYF.

The chain combines TRBV7-9 with TRBJ1-4; the match to TRBD1 covers 11 bases. The germline V gene encodes CDR1 SEHNR and CDR2 FQNEAQ (reference sequence). The junction had 11 bases not matched to a gene; V was cut back by 1 base and J by 7 bases. CDR3 size: 18 residues. In DNA, the CDR3 is TGTGCCAGCAGCTTAGGACCGGGACAGGGGGTGGAAGGTGAAAAACTGTTTTTT. It translates to CASSLGPGQGVEGEKLFF. The variable domain in full, completed from reference TRBV7-9 and TRBJ1-4, reads DTGVSQNPRHKITKRGQNVTFRCDPISEHNRLYWYRQTLGQGPEFLTYFQNEAQLEKSRLLSDRFSAERPKGSFSTLEIQRTEQGDSAMYLCASSLGPGQGVEGEKLFFGSGTQLSVL.

A few counts support this clonotype. J is TRBJ1-1 and V is TRBV5-8, with TRBD1 matching 10 bases. Trimming at V came to 3 bases and at J to 6 bases, leaving 5 bases not matched to a gene. Germline CDR1 reads SGHTS; CDR2 reads YDEGEE. The CDR3 runs 14 residues. The CDR3 loop reads CASSSDRGTAEAFF. CDR3 sequence (DNA): TGTGCCAGCAGCTCGGACAGGGGGACTGCTGAAGCTTTCTTT.

This clonotype was recorded many times. The chain has TRBV28 and TRBJ2-1; 9 bases align to TRBD2. This CDR3 is built from 15 residues. The V gene's germline CDR1 is MDHEN and CDR2 SYDVKM. V dropped 3 bases and J dropped 8; count of bases not matched to a gene: 8. CDR3 amino acids: CASSFTASGTDEQFF. The CDR3 nucleotides are TGTGCCAGCAGTTTTACGGCTAGCGGGACCGATGAGCAGTTCTTC.

The sample holds many counts of this clonotype. V and J are TRBV7-3 and TRBJ2-3; D not resolved. CDR3 length: 15 amino acids. CDR1 is SGHTA and CDR2 is FQGTGA in the germline V gene. Trimming took 3 bases from V and 1 from J, leaving 11 bases between them. Written as DNA, the CDR3 is TGTGCCAGCAGCTTTGGTTACGCGGGCACAGATACGCAGTATTTT. Translation gives CASSFGYAGTDTQYF.

This clonotype turned up a few times. The V gene is TRBV4-2, the J gene TRBJ1-3; D is ambiguous. Between the trimmed V and J ends, which lost 0 bases and 3 bases, there was a span of 15 bases. The CDR3 covers 17 residues. The germline V gene has CDR1 LGHNA and CDR2 YNFKEQ. This CDR3 reads CASSQEGGGIGGNTIYF. DNA of the CDR3: TGTGCCAGCAGCCAAGAAGGTGGCGGGATTGGTGGAAACACCATATATTTT.

Many counts were recorded for this clonotype. This chain links TRBV5-1 with TRBJ2-7, with TRBD2 identical over 8 bases. The CDR3 runs 17 residues. Germline V CDR1 and CDR2: SGHRS, YFSETQ. With V trimmed by 5 bases and J by 6 bases, 19 bases remained unmatched. CDR3 in DNA: TGCGCCAGCAGGCTGGGGGCGGGAGGAACCCCACTACGCGAGCAGTACTTC. This codes for CASRLGAGGTPLREQYF. Filled out from reference TRBV5-1 and TRBJ2-7, the complete variable domain reads KAGVTQTPRYLIKTRGQQVTLSCSPISGHRSVSWYQQTPGQGLQFLFEYFSETQRNKGNFPGRFSGRQFSNSRSEMNVSTLELGDSALYLCASRLGAGGTPLREQYFGPGTRLTVT.

Note on this clonotype: A much larger clone lies one base from this, so it may be a read error. The chain combines TRBV6-1 with TRBJ2-7; 13 bases align to TRBD2. The germline V gene encodes CDR1 MNHNS and CDR2 SASEGT. The CDR3 is 21 amino acids. The V gene end was trimmed by 4 bases and the J gene end by 7 bases; junction bases not matched to a gene: 25. This CDR3 is CASSASLPGLAGSRAYNEQYF. DNA of the CDR3: TGTGCCAGCAGTGCAAGTCTACCGGGACTAGCGGGAAGTCGGGCCTACAATGAGCAGTACTTC.

A few counts support this clonotype. The J gene is TRBJ1-5, the V gene TRBV19; tentatively, D is TRBD1 (6 bases). V lost 5 bases to trimming and J lost 6 bases, with 11 bases between them. The germline CDR1 and CDR2 sequences are LNHDA and SQIVND (reference sequence). This CDR3 has 13 residues. DNA of the CDR3: TGTGCCAGTAGTTTCTGGGGGGCTCAGCCCCAGCATTTT. Its translation: CASSFWGAQPQHF.

The chain links TRBV19 to TRBJ1-1; D ambiguous. V lost 3 bases to trimming and J lost 4 bases, with 12 bases between them. The CDR3 has 14 amino acids. Germline CDR1 and CDR2: LNHDA and SQIVND (reference sequence). This CDR3 is CASSMAPQVTEAFF. CDR3 sequence (DNA): TGTGCCAGTAGTATGGCCCCCCAGGTCACTGAAGCTTTCTTT.

In its sample, this clonotype was seen a few times. The V and J genes are TRBV19 and TRBJ1-1; D unresolved. V lost 5 bases and J lost 2, with 9 bases in between. Germline CDR1 and CDR2: LNHDA and SQIVND (reference sequence). The CDR3 runs to 13 residues. This CDR3 is CASSRQDNTEAFF. The CDR3 region has the DNA TGTGCCAGTAGTCGGCAGGACAACACTGAAGCTTTCTTT.

This clonotype was observed a handful of times. A read error may produce the germline difference seen at one junction end. The chain couples TRBV7-9 to TRBJ2-3; D call uncertain. Germline lookup yields CDR1 SEHNR and CDR2 FQNEAQ (reference sequence). The CDR3 is made up of 12 amino acids. CDR3 protein: CTSSLSTDTQYF. The CDR3 DNA reads as TGTACCAGCAGCCTTAGCACAGATACGCAGTATTTT.

In this sample, this clonotype turned up a few times. The genes are TRBV5-1 and TRBJ2-1; D may be TRBD2 (6 bases). The ends were cut back, 3 bases at V and 8 bases at J, with 18 bases in the middle. This CDR3 is 15 amino acids long. The germline CDR1 and CDR2 sequences are SGHRS and YFSETQ. The CDR3 protein is CASSSTNSGHDEQFF. The CDR3 DNA reads TGCGCCAGCAGCTCCACCAATAGCGGCCACGATGAGCAGTTCTTC. Full variable domain (remainder filled in from reference TRBV5-1 and TRBJ2-1): KAGVTQTPRYLIKTRGQQVTLSCSPISGHRSVSWYQQTPGQGLQFLFEYFSETQRNKGNFPGRFSGRQFSNSRSEMNVSTLELGDSALYLCASSSTNSGHDEQFFGPGTRLTVL.

This clonotype was picked up many times. V usage is TRBV3-1 and J usage is TRBJ2-5, with D uncertain. This CDR3 is 12 amino acids long. V was trimmed by 1 base and J by 6 bases, leaving 6 bases between them. From germline, CDR1 is LGHDT and CDR2 YNNKEL (reference sequence). This chain's CDR3 is CASSQGRQTQYF. As DNA, the CDR3 is TGTGCCAGCAGCCAAGGGCGACAGACCCAGTACTTC.

There are a few counts of this clonotype. The J gene is TRBJ2-7, the V gene TRBV4-1; no reliable D call. The CDR3 is 15 amino acids. Per the germline V gene, CDR1 is MGHRA and CDR2 is YSYEKL. Trimming stripped 4 bases from V and 0 bases from J, with 13 bases between. The CDR3 region has the DNA TGCGCCAGCAGCCTGGCGAATTCAGGCTCCTACGAGCAGTACTTC. This codes for CASSLANSGSYEQYF.

This clonotype was counted a few times. The chain employs TRBV28 and TRBJ1-5; D unresolved. V shed 10 bases and J shed 0 bases, with 13 bases lying between them. The CDR3 runs 14 residues. Germline values: CDR1 MDHEN, CDR2 SYDVKM. The chain's CDR3 is CATKEHYSNQPQHF. Here the CDR3 DNA reads TGTGCCACCAAGGAGCATTATAGCAATCAGCCCCAGCATTTT. The whole variable domain, filled in from reference TRBV28 and TRBJ1-5, reads DVKVTQSSRYLVKRTGEKVFLECVQDMDHENMFWYRQDPGLGLRLIYFSYDVKMKEKGDIPEGYSVSREKKERFSLILESASTNQTSMYLCATKEHYSNQPQHFGDGTRLSIL.